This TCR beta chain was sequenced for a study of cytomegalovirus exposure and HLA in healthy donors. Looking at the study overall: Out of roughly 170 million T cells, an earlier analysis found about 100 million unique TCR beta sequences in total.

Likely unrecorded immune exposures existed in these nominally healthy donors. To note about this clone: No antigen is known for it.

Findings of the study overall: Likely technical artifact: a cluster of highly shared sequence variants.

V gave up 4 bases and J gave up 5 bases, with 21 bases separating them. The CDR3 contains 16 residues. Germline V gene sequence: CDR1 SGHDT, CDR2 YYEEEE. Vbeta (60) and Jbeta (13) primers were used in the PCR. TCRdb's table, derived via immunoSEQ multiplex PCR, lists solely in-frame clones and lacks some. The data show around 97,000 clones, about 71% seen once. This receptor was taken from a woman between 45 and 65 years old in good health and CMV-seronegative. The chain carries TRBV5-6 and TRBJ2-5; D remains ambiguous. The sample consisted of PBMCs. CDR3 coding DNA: TGTGCCAGCAGCCGTTCCGACACCTCAAACTGGGAGACCCAGTACTTC. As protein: CASSRSDTSNWETQYF. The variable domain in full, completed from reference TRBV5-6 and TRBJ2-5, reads DAGVTQSPTHLIKTRGQQVTLRCSPKSGHDTVSWYQQALGQGPQFIFQYYEEEERQRGNFPDRFSGHQFPNYSSELNVNALLLGDSALYLCASSRSDTSNWETQYFGPGTRLLVL.